Below are 27 T cell receptor beta chains sequenced from a single sample in a study of somatic mutations in cytotoxic T cells in rheumatoid arthritis. Generated by immunoSEQ multiplex PCR, the TCRdb table keeps only in-frame clones and is missing some. The sample shows around 29,000 clones, around 83% of them seen only once. The sample consisted of CD8+ T cells sorted from blood. The receptors originated from an adult with rheumatoid arthritis.

The chain has TRBV7-9 and TRBJ2-3, with 8 nucleotides matching TRBD2. Losses at the gene ends were 1 base for V and 1 base for J; bases not matched to a gene: 7. The length of the CDR3 is 17 residues. Germline V lookup: CDR1 SEHNR, CDR2 FQNEAQ (reference sequence). The CDR3 protein is CASSLVLSGTGTDTQYF. In DNA form, the CDR3 reads TGTGCCAGCAGCTTAGTCCTTAGCGGGACCGGCACAGATACGCAGTATTTT.

The chain recombines TRBV30 with TRBJ2-7, with D perhaps assigned TRBD1 or TRBD2 (6 bases each). CDR1 GTSNPN and CDR2 SVGIG come from the germline V gene (reference sequence). The CDR3 runs to 15 residues. Between the trimmed V and J ends, which lost 0 bases and 2 bases, there was a span of 14 bases. Written as DNA, the CDR3 is TGTGCCTGGAGTGTCGGGGGCGCTCCCACCTACGAGCAGTACTTC. Encoded protein: CAWSVGGAPTYEQYF.

The V call is TRBV28, the J call TRBJ2-5; TRBD1 agrees at 9 bases. Looked up from germline, CDR1 is MDHEN and CDR2 is SYDVKM. V shed 4 bases and J 5 bases; nucleotides not matched to a gene: 5. This CDR3 has 14 residues. The CDR3 region is CASSSQGAQETQYF. DNA of the CDR3: TGTGCCAGCAGTTCACAGGGGGCCCAGGAGACCCAGTACTTC. Together with reference TRBV28 and TRBJ2-5, the CDR3 gives the full variable domain: DVKVTQSSRYLVKRTGEKVFLECVQDMDHENMFWYRQDPGLGLRLIYFSYDVKMKEKGDIPEGYSVSREKKERFSLILESASTNQTSMYLCASSSQGAQETQYFGPGTRLLVL.

The J gene is TRBJ1-1, the V gene TRBV7-9; D ambiguous. This CDR3 is built from 13 residues. Germline V gene lookup returns CDR1 SEHNR and CDR2 FQNEAQ (reference sequence). With 5 bases removed from V and 3 bases from J, the gap between germline ends came to 10 bases. The CDR3 coding sequence is TGTGCCAGCAGCGCGACGGAGGACACTGAAGCTTTCTTT. Translating it yields CASSATEDTEAFF.

This chain joins TRBV5-6 and TRBJ1-3, with D uncertain. Looked up from germline, CDR1 is SGHDT and CDR2 is YYEEEE. The ends were cut back, 0 bases at V and 0 bases at J, with 4 bases in the middle. The CDR3 is 14 residues long. The CDR3 nucleotides read TGTGCCAGCAGCTTGGGGAACTCTGGAAACACCATATATTTT. Translating it yields CASSLGNSGNTIYF.

This rearrangement joins TRBV15 to TRBJ2-5, with 7 bases matching TRBD2. The CDR3 runs 17 residues. Germline V lookup: CDR1 LNHNV, CDR2 YYDKDF (reference sequence). V shed 0 bases and J 5 bases; nucleotides not matched to a gene: 12. CDR3 sequence: CATSRDFGGGPGETQYF. CDR3 in DNA: TGTGCCACCAGCAGAGATTTCGGGGGAGGGCCCGGTGAGACCCAGTACTTC.

The chain joins TRBV28 to TRBJ2-7; unclear D gene. Germline CDR1 and CDR2: MDHEN and SYDVKM. V was cut by 3 bases and J by 1 base, with 10 bases left in between. The CDR3 has 14 residues. The CDR3 nucleotides are TGTGCCAGCAGTTTGGGGTGGGCTTCCTACGAGCAGTACTTC. This sequence encodes CASSLGWASYEQYF. Filled out from reference TRBV28 and TRBJ2-7, the complete variable domain reads DVKVTQSSRYLVKRTGEKVFLECVQDMDHENMFWYRQDPGLGLRLIYFSYDVKMKEKGDIPEGYSVSREKKERFSLILESASTNQTSMYLCASSLGWASYEQYFGPGTRLTVT.

This chain joins TRBV4-1 and TRBJ1-6, with 10 bases that match TRBD1. The CDR3 has 15 residues. V lost 6 bases to trimming and J lost 7 bases; unmatched junction nucleotides: 6. CDR1 is MGHRA and CDR2 is YSYEKL in the germline V gene. CDR3 sequence: CASRSWDRGNSPLHF. CDR3 nucleotide sequence: TGCGCCAGCAGGAGCTGGGACAGGGGAAATTCACCCCTCCACTTT.

In DNA form, the CDR3 reads TGTGCCAGCACTTTACATAGCGGGAGGGCCTACGAGCAGTACTTC. Translated: CASTLHSGRAYEQYF. The J gene is TRBJ2-7, the V gene TRBV6-1; TRBD2 agrees at 11 bases. The CDR3 covers 15 residues. The V segment lost 7 bases and the J segment 2 bases; nucleotides outside the gene matches: 7. CDR1 MNHNS and CDR2 SASEGT come from the germline V gene.

This chain joins TRBV6-4 and TRBJ2-7, with 8 bases that match TRBD1. V lost 0 bases to trimming and J lost 4 bases; unmatched junction nucleotides: 5. The CDR3 extends over 15 amino acids. Germline V CDR1 and CDR2: MRHNA, SNTAGT. Written as DNA, the CDR3 is TGTGCCAGCAGTGACTCCGGACAGGGTGCATACGAGCAGTACTTC. This gives the protein CASSDSGQGAYEQYF.

CDR3 nucleotides: TGTGCCAGCAGTCGGGGACCGAGCTTTATTGCGGCCCAGTACTTC. Amino acids: CASSRGPSFIAAQYF. The gene calls are TRBV27 and TRBJ2-5; D is perhaps TRBD1 or TRBD2 (5 bases each). The CDR3 contains 15 residues. The V end lost 5 bases, the J end lost 9 bases, and 22 bases lay between the germline ends. Germline V gene lookup returns CDR1 MNHEY and CDR2 SMNVEV (reference sequence).

The chain uses TRBV28 and TRBJ1-1; a possible D gene is TRBD1 (5 bases). V was cut by 4 bases and J by 1 base, with 10 bases left in between. This CDR3 comprises 14 residues. Germline V lookup: CDR1 MDHEN, CDR2 SYDVKM. The CDR3 protein is CASSWDLPNTEAFF. CDR3 bases: TGTGCCAGCAGTTGGGACTTACCGAACACTGAAGCTTTCTTT.

The V call is TRBV10-3, the J call TRBJ2-2; the match to TRBD1 covers 9 bases. The CDR3 totals 15 residues. J gave up 3 bases and V 6 bases, and 5 bases lay outside the gene matches. The germline gives CDR1 ENHRY, CDR2 SYGVKD. CDR3 region: CAIREGTGHTGELFF. CDR3 nucleotides: TGTGCCATCAGGGAGGGGACAGGGCACACCGGGGAGCTGTTTTTT.

This clone was found a few times. The chain carries TRBV7-9 and TRBJ1-2, with a tentative D call TRBD1 (5 bases). Trimming removed 5 bases from V and 4 bases from J, with 17 bases in between. CDR3 length equals 15 residues. Per germline, CDR1 SEHNR and CDR2 FQNEAQ (reference sequence). The DNA of the CDR3 is TGTGCCAGCAGCCAAGGGACGGACTTTACCTATGGCTACACCTTC. This gives the protein CASSQGTDFTYGYTF.

The chain has TRBV5-5 and TRBJ1-6; D ambiguous. The length of the CDR3 is 15 residues. Per germline, CDR1 SGHKS and CDR2 YYEKEE (reference sequence). Trimming cost V 1 base and J 3 bases, with 8 bases left between them. The CDR3 coding sequence is TGTGCCAGCAGCTTGACCAATAGCTATAATTCACCCCTCCACTTT. Translating gives CASSLTNSYNSPLHF.

The V call is TRBV6-5, the J call TRBJ2-1; D unresolved. In germline, CDR1 is MNHEY, CDR2 SVGAGI. This CDR3 is 15 amino acids long. V lost 0 bases, J lost 9 bases, and 15 bases lay in between. For the CDR3, the DNA is TGTGCCAGCAGTTACTCGAGTGGCCTAACGGGTGAGCAGTTCTTC. The encoded protein is CASSYSSGLTGEQFF.

This clone was recorded once. The genes are TRBV7-6 and TRBJ2-5; 8 nucleotides line up with TRBD1. This CDR3 region has 13 residues. Germline V CDR1 and CDR2: SGHVS, FNYEAQ. The V gene end was trimmed by 5 bases and the J gene end by 6 bases; junction bases not matched to a gene: 5. The CDR3 reads CASSPDRAKTQYF. In nucleotides, the CDR3 is TGTGCCAGCAGCCCGGACAGGGCTAAGACCCAGTACTTC. The full variable domain, completed using reference TRBV7-6 and TRBJ2-5, is GAGVSQSPRYKVTKRGQDVALRCDPISGHVSLYWYRQALGQGPEFLTYFNYEAQQDKSGLPNDRFSAERPEGSISTLTIQRTEQRDSAMYRCASSPDRAKTQYFGPGTRLLVL.

J is TRBJ2-7 and V is TRBV30; D might be TRBD1 (5 bases). CDR1 and CDR2 (germline): GTSNPN, SVGIG (reference sequence). Trimming took 2 bases from V and 0 from J, leaving 8 bases between them. CDR3 length: 13 residues. The CDR3 DNA reads as TGTGCCTGGAGTATAGGACACTCCTACGAGCAGTACTTC. The encoded protein is CAWSIGHSYEQYF.

The rearrangement joins TRBV27 to TRBJ2-7; D is unresolved. There are 15 residues in the CDR3. The V gene's germline CDR1 is MNHEY and CDR2 SMNVEV (reference sequence). With 5 bases removed from V and 0 bases from J, the gap between germline ends came to 14 bases. The CDR3 is CASSQTRTLSYEQYF. CDR3 nucleotide sequence: TGTGCCAGCAGTCAGACTCGTACCCTCTCCTACGAGCAGTACTTC.

J is TRBJ2-1 and V is TRBV6-4; D is possibly TRBD2 (6 bases). The CDR3 totals 12 residues. Germline V gene data show CDR1 as MRHNA and CDR2 as SNTAGT. V was cut by 5 bases and J by 8 bases, with 10 bases left in between. For the CDR3, the DNA is TGTGCCAGCAGTAGCGGGCAGGATGAGCAGTTCTTC. Its translation: CASSSGQDEQFF.

This sequence joins TRBV6-1 and TRBJ2-3; D gene ambiguous. CDR3 size: 15 residues. Trimming cost V 1 base and J 2 bases, with 10 bases left between them. CDR1 and CDR2 from the germline V gene are MNHNS and SASEGT. CDR3 region: CASSEEGTNTDTQYF. The CDR3 DNA follows: TGTGCCAGCAGTGAAGAGGGCACTAACACAGATACGCAGTATTTT.

The chain combines TRBV5-1 with TRBJ2-3; TRBD2 agrees at 12 bases. The CDR3 consists of 17 residues. After removal of 4 bases from V and 2 bases from J, the junction contained 8 bases not matched to a gene. Germline V gene sequence: CDR1 SGHRS, CDR2 YFSETQ. In DNA form, the CDR3 reads TGCGCCAGCAGCCGGACTAGCGGGGAAGGGAACACAGATACGCAGTATTTT. Its translation: CASSRTSGEGNTDTQYF.

The chain combines TRBV7-6 with TRBJ2-5; no clear D. V lost 5 bases, J lost 2 bases, and 12 bases lay in between. This CDR3 has 14 residues. Per the germline V gene, CDR1 is SGHVS and CDR2 is FNYEAQ. CDR3 nucleotides: TGTGCCAGCAGCCAGGCGGCCGAACAAGAGACCCAGTACTTC. This encodes CASSQAAEQETQYF.

V and J are TRBV9 and TRBJ2-7; a weak D match, TRBD1 (6 bases). V gave up 2 bases and J gave up 6 bases, with 21 bases separating them. The CDR3 has 16 residues. CDR1 is SGDLS, CDR2 YYNGEE, per germline. The DNA for the CDR3 is TGTGCCAGCAGCGTCCCGGCAGAAGGGGGTGAAGGCGAGCAGTACTTC. Its translation is CASSVPAEGGEGEQYF.

In its sample, this clone was seen a few times. The chain combines TRBV28 with TRBJ1-2, with TRBD1 matching over 10 bases. Unmatched junction bases numbered 4, after V lost 2 bases and J lost 4 bases. The CDR3 length is 15 residues. Germline-derived CDR1 and CDR2 are MDHEN and SYDVKM. The CDR3 sequence is CASSLRRTGGYGYTF. The CDR3 DNA is TGTGCCAGCAGTTTACGACGGACAGGGGGCTATGGCTACACCTTC.

This chain links TRBV13 with TRBJ2-3; 12 bases align to TRBD2. Germline trimming cut 0 bases from V and 0 bases from J; bases unmatched to any gene: 13. The V gene's germline CDR1 is PRHDT and CDR2 FYEKMQ (reference sequence). This CDR3 comprises 21 residues. CDR3 sequence: CASSLGIGGLAGNPSTDTQYF. CDR3 in DNA: TGTGCCAGCAGCTTAGGGATAGGGGGACTAGCGGGCAACCCCAGCACAGATACGCAGTATTTT. Complete variable domain (other parts from reference TRBV13 and TRBJ2-3): AAGVIQSPRHLIKEKRETATLKCYPIPRHDTVYWYQQGPGQDPQFLISFYEKMQSDKGSIPDRFSAQQFSDYHSELNMSSLELGDSALYFCASSLGIGGLAGNPSTDTQYFGPGTRLTVL.

The chain combines TRBV14 with TRBJ2-7; D call uncertain. The CDR3 contains 15 residues. Germline CDR1 and CDR2: SGHDN and FVKESK. V was trimmed by 6 bases and J by 3 bases, leaving 18 bases between them. CDR3 sequence (DNA): TGTGCCAGCAGTCCTCTCGGCACAGTTGACTACGAGCAGTACTTC. Its translation: CASSPLGTVDYEQYF.